A single sample is the source of the 21 T cell receptor beta chains below, sequenced in a study of blood T cells in healthy people across ages. Together with a sample-barcoded 5' primer, a J-beta primer mix was included in a second PCR lasting about 7 to 11 cycles. TCRdb re-analysed the 5' RACE reads in MiXCR, keeping a single row per CDR3 protein. The sample holds 1.5 million to 2 million distinct CDR3 sequences, less than 50% seen once. Sample: blood. Source of these receptors: a woman aged 40 to 50 in good health.

The chain joins TRBV4-1 to TRBJ1-2; a possible D gene is TRBD1 (5 bases). Per germline, CDR1 MGHRA and CDR2 YSYEKL. This CDR3 has 16 residues. V lost 1 base to trimming and J lost 6 bases, with 18 bases between them. The CDR3 region is CASSQAQGPNPDGYTF. CDR3 DNA sequence: TGCGCCAGCAGCCAAGCGCAGGGACCTAACCCTGATGGCTACACCTTC.

The chain has TRBV7-9 and TRBJ1-2; D may be TRBD1 (5 bases). With 2 bases removed from V and 3 bases from J, the gap between germline ends came to 10 bases. This CDR3 has 14 residues. Germline V gene sequence: CDR1 SEHNR, CDR2 FQNEAQ (reference sequence). This CDR3 reads CASSLRVRDYGYTF. The DNA for the CDR3 is TGTGCCAGCAGCTTAAGAGTCAGGGACTATGGCTACACCTTC.

In its sample, this clonotype was seen a few times. The rearrangement links TRBV30 to TRBJ1-5, with D perhaps matching TRBD1 (5 bases). Trimming cost V 3 bases and J 6 bases, with 18 bases left between them. CDR1 and CDR2 (germline): GTSNPN, SVGIG (reference sequence). The CDR3 length is 15 residues. Here the CDR3 DNA reads TGTGCCTGGAGACCGACGGAAGGGGACGGTCAGCCCCAGCATTTT. Translation: CAWRPTEGDGQPQHF.

As concerns this clonotype: A much larger clone lies one base from this, so it may be a read error. The chain uses TRBV10-3 and TRBJ2-5; no clear D gene. Germline V gene data show CDR1 as ENHRY and CDR2 as SYGVKD. V gave up 0 bases and J gave up 9 bases, with 5 bases separating them. The CDR3 has 11 residues. CDR3 amino acids: CAISESQAQYF. For the CDR3, the DNA is TGTGCCATCAGTGAGTCCCAGGCCCAGTACTTC.

This chain joins TRBV4-1 and TRBJ2-3; D is possibly TRBD1 (6 bases). Trimming took 3 bases from V and 4 from J, leaving 11 bases between them. Germline loops: CDR1 MGHRA, CDR2 YSYEKL. CDR3 length: 14 residues. CDR3 nucleotide sequence: TGCGCCAGCAGCCACAAGGGGGTCGCAGATACGCAGTATTTT. Its protein product is CASSHKGVADTQYF.

CDR3 amino acids: CASSLDPGPYEQYF. Written as DNA, the CDR3 is TGTGCCAGCAGCTTAGACCCTGGCCCCTACGAGCAGTACTTC. The chain links TRBV7-2 to TRBJ2-7; D gene uncertain. The ends were cut back, 1 base at V and 2 bases at J, with 9 bases in the middle. Per the germline V gene, CDR1 is SGHTA and CDR2 is FQGNSA. The CDR3 totals 14 residues. The full variable domain, rest sourced from reference TRBV7-2 and TRBJ2-7, is GAGVSQSPSNKVTEKGKDVELRCDPISGHTALYWYRQSLGQGLEFLIYFQGNSAPDKSGLPSDRFSAERTGGSVSTLTIQRTQQEDSAVYLCASSLDPGPYEQYFGPGTRLTVT.

In its sample, this clonotype was seen once. The chain couples TRBV24-1 to TRBJ1-2; D is unresolved. V lost 1 base to trimming and J lost 7 bases, with 3 bases between them. Germline V gene lookup returns CDR1 KGHDR and CDR2 SFDVKD. The CDR3 loop spans 11 amino acids. The CDR3: CATSDFGGYTF. In DNA, the CDR3 is TGTGCCACCAGTGATTTCGGTGGCTACACCTTC.

This chain connects TRBV10-3 to TRBJ2-5; 10 bases fit TRBD2. This CDR3 contains 14 residues. CDR1 is ENHRY and CDR2 is SYGVKD in the germline V gene. Germline trimming cut 3 bases from V and 4 bases from J; bases unmatched to any gene: 2. CDR3 loop: CAISDGTSVETQYF. The CDR3 DNA reads TGTGCCATCAGTGACGGGACTAGCGTAGAGACCCAGTACTTC.

This clonotype appeared a few times. The chain carries TRBV28 and TRBJ2-1, with D unclear. The CDR3 has 16 amino acids. Germline CDR1 and CDR2: MDHEN and SYDVKM. Trimming stripped 3 bases from V and 1 base from J, with 13 bases between. The DNA for the CDR3 is TGTGCCAGCAGTTTTTTCGGGTCTTCTTCCTACAATGAGCAGTTCTTC. It yields the protein CASSFFGSSSYNEQFF.

Concerning this clonotype: This may come from a read error, since a much larger clone is one base off. The chain carries TRBV6-5 and TRBJ2-7, with D perhaps TRBD1 (6 bases). Germline CDR1 MNHEY, CDR2 SVGAGI. The CDR3 loop spans 13 amino acids. Between the trimmed V and J ends, which lost 7 bases and 6 bases, there was a span of 16 bases. The CDR3 spells CASNPQGSGEQYF. The CDR3 DNA reads as TGTGCCAGCAACCCACAGGGTTCTGGCGAGCAGTACTTC.

The CDR3 sequence: CASGLGLAGGNNEQFF. In nucleotides, the CDR3 is TGTGCCAGCGGCCTGGGACTAGCGGGGGGAAACAATGAGCAGTTCTTC. The rearrangement uses TRBV7-8 and TRBJ2-1, with 15 bases aligning to TRBD2. V lost 8 bases, J lost 5 bases, and 7 bases stayed unmatched. This CDR3 is built from 16 residues. From germline, CDR1 is SGHVS and CDR2 FQNEAQ.

The chain links TRBV6-2 or TRBV6-3 to TRBJ2-1, with TRBD2 identical over 9 bases. Unmatched junction bases numbered 5, after V lost 6 bases and J lost 5 bases. This CDR3 contains 14 residues. Germline loops: CDR1 MNHEY, CDR2 SVGEGT. CDR3 loop: CASRERGENNEQFF. The CDR3 DNA is TGTGCCAGCAGGGAGCGGGGGGAAAACAATGAGCAGTTCTTC.

DNA for the CDR3: TGCAGCGCCGGACGGGACAGCCACTATGGCTACACCTTC. Encoded protein: CSAGRDSHYGYTF. This chain uses TRBV29-1 with TRBJ1-2, with 7 nucleotides matching TRBD1. The V segment lost 7 bases and the J segment 3 bases; nucleotides outside the gene matches: 8. CDR1 is SQVTM, CDR2 ANQGSEA, per germline. The CDR3 length is 13 residues. The whole variable domain, remainder taken from reference TRBV29-1 and TRBJ1-2, is SAVISQKPSRDICQRGTSLTIQCQVDSQVTMMFWYRQQPGQSLTLIATANQGSEATYESGFVIDKFPISRPNLTFSTLTVSNMSPEDSSIYLCSAGRDSHYGYTFGSGTRLTVV.

The chain has TRBV7-8 and TRBJ2-1; D possibly uses TRBD1 or TRBD2 (6 bases each). Germline CDR1 is SGHVS and CDR2 is FQNEAQ. This CDR3 is built from 14 residues. V was shortened by 0 bases and J by 8 bases, with 11 bases between the two germline ends. As DNA, the CDR3 is TGTGCCAGCAGCTTAGCGTCAAGGGGGGATGAGCAGTTCTTC. Protein product: CASSLASRGDEQFF.

This sequence joins TRBV7-9 and TRBJ2-5; TRBD1 is a possible D gene (6 bases). V was trimmed by 5 bases and J by 4 bases, leaving 14 bases between them. CDR1 is SEHNR, CDR2 FQNEAQ, per germline (reference sequence). The CDR3 is made up of 14 amino acids. The DNA of the CDR3 is TGTGCCAGCAGCGTACAGGCAGGGGTAGAGACCCAGTACTTC. This codes for CASSVQAGVETQYF.

This clonotype was seen once. This chain connects TRBV28 to TRBJ1-2, with 9 bases that match TRBD1. Germline lookup yields CDR1 MDHEN and CDR2 SYDVKM. J gave up 4 bases and V 6 bases, and 12 bases lay outside the gene matches. This CDR3 has 16 residues. Written as DNA, the CDR3 is TGTGCCAGCAGCCACCGGGACAGGGCGCAGTCCTATGGCTACACCTTC. This translates into CASSHRDRAQSYGYTF.

In this sample, this clonotype turned up a few times. V gene TRBV7-6 combines with J gene TRBJ2-7; D is perhaps TRBD1 (6 bases). Looked up from germline, CDR1 is SGHVS and CDR2 is FNYEAQ. This CDR3 spans 14 amino acids. Trimming left V 5 bases short and J 0 bases short, with 11 bases between. For the CDR3, the DNA is TGTGCCAGCAGCGGCCGGGACAACTCCTACGAGCAGTACTTC. Its protein is CASSGRDNSYEQYF.

This sequence joins TRBV12-5 and TRBJ2-3; D is unclear. This CDR3 is 16 amino acids long. V lost 7 bases to trimming and J lost 0 bases, with 17 bases between them. Germline V CDR1 and CDR2: LGHNT, FRNRAP. The CDR3 region has the DNA TGTGCTAGTGCCCAAGGGCGGATACTTAGCACAGATACGCAGTATTTT. This translates into CASAQGRILSTDTQYF. Full variable domain (remainder filled in from reference TRBV12-5 and TRBJ2-3): DARVTQTPRHKVTEMGQEVTMRCQPILGHNTVFWYRQTMMQGLELLAYFRNRAPLDDSGMPKDRFSAEMPDATLATLKIQPSEPRDSAVYFCASAQGRILSTDTQYFGPGTRLTVL.

The sample holds a few counts of this clonotype. The CDR3: CSALLTSATNEKLFF. The CDR3 DNA follows: TGCAGCGCTTTACTAACCAGTGCAACTAATGAAAAACTGTTTTTT. The chain couples TRBV29-1 to TRBJ1-4; no clear D gene. V was clipped by 7 bases and J by 0 bases, with 15 bases between them. The length of the CDR3 is 15 residues. The V gene's germline CDR1 is SQVTM and CDR2 ANQGSEA. Together with reference TRBV29-1 and TRBJ1-4, the CDR3 gives the full variable domain: SAVISQKPSRDICQRGTSLTIQCQVDSQVTMMFWYRQQPGQSLTLIATANQGSEATYESGFVIDKFPISRPNLTFSTLTVSNMSPEDSSIYLCSALLTSATNEKLFFGSGTQLSVL.

The V call is TRBV7-3, the J call TRBJ2-3; D is tentatively TRBD1 or TRBD2 (6 bases each). The V and J ends lost 0 bases and 5 bases respectively, with 12 bases between them. The CDR3 covers 15 residues. Per germline, CDR1 SGHTA and CDR2 FQGTGA. The CDR3 sequence is CASSLTGGPEDTQYF. CDR3 in DNA: TGTGCCAGCAGCTTAACGGGGGGCCCTGAAGATACGCAGTATTTT.

Comments on this clonotype: Mismatch with germline at one junction end may stem from a read error. The chain carries TRBV9 and TRBJ1-1, with D maybe TRBD1 (5 bases). Looked up from germline, CDR1 is SGDLS and CDR2 is YYNGEE. The CDR3 contains 15 residues. The chain's CDR3 is CTSSVVVGLGTEAFF. DNA of the CDR3: TGTACCAGCAGCGTAGTAGTGGGGCTTGGGACTGAAGCTTTCTTT.